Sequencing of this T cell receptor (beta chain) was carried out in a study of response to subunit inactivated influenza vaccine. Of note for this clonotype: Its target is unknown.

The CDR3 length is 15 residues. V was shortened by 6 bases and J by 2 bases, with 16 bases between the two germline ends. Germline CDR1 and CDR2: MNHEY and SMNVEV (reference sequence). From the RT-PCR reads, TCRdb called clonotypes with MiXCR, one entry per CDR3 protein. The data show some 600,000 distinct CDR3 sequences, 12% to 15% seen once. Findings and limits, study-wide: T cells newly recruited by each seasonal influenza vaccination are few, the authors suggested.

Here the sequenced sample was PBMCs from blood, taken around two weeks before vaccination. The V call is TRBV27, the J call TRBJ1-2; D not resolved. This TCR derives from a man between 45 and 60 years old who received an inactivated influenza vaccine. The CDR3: CASRKIDGTNYGYTF. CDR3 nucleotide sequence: TGTGCCAGCAGAAAAATAGACGGCACCAACTATGGCTACACCTTC.